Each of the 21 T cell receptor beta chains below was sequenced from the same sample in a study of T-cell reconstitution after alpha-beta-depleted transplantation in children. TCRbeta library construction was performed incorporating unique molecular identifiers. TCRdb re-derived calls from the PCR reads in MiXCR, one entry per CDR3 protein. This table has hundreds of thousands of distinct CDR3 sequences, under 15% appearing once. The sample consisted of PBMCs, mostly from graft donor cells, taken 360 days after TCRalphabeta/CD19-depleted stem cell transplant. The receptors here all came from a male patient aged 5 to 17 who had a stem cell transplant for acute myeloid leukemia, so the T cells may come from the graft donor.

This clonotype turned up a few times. The CDR3 sequence is CSALSGALINTQYF. CDR3 bases: TGCAGTGCCTTGAGCGGGGCTCTGATCAATACGCAGTATTTT. J is TRBJ2-3 and V is TRBV20-1, with 7 bases fitting TRBD2. CDR1 and CDR2 from the germline V gene are DFQATT and SNEGSKA (reference sequence). The CDR3 is made up of 14 amino acids. Trimming took 6 bases from V and 7 from J; bases not matched to a gene: 13.

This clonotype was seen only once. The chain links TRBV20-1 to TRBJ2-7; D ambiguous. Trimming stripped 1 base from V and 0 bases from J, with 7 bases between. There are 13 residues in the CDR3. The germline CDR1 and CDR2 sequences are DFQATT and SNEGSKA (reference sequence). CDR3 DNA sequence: TGCAGTGCTAGAGGAGGTACCTCCTACGAGCAGTACTTC. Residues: CSARGGTSYEQYF.

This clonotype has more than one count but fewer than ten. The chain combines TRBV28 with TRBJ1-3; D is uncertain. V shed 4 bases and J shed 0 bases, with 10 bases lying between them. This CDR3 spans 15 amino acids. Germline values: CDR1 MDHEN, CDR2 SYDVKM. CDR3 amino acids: CASSSRPSSGNTIYF. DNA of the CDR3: TGTGCCAGCAGTTCGAGACCCTCCTCTGGAAACACCATATATTTT.

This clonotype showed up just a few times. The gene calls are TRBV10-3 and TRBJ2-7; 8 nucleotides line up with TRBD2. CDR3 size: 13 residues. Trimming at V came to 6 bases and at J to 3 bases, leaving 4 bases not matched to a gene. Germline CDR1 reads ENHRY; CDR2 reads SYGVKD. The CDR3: CAIRTSVLYEQYF. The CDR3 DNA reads TGTGCCATCAGGACTAGCGTTCTCTACGAGCAGTACTTC.

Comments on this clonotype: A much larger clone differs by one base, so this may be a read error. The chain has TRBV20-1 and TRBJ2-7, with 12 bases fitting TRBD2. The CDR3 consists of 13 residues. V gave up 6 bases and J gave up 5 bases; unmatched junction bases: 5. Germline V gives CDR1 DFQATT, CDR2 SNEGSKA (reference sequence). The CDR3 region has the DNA TGCAGTGCCCCTAGCGGGAGGGCCGACGAGCAGTACTTC. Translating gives CSAPSGRADEQYF.

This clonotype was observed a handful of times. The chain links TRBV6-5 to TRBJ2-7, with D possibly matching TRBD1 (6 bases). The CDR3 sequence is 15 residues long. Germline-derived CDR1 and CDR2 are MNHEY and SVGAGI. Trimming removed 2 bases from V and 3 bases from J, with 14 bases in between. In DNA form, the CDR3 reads TGTGCCAGCAGTTACCAGGGACAAATGAGCTACGAGCAGTACTTC. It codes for CASSYQGQMSYEQYF.

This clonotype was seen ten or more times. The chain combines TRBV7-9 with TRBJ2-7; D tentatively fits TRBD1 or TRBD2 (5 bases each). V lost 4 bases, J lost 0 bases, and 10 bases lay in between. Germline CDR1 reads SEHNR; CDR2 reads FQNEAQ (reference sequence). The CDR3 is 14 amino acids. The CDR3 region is CASSSSGRSYEQYF. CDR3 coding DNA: TGTGCCAGCAGCTCATCGGGGCGCTCCTACGAGCAGTACTTC.

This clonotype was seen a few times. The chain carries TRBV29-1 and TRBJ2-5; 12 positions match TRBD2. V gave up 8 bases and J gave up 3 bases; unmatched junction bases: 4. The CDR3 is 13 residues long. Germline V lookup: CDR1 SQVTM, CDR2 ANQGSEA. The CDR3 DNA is TGCAGCCCCAGACTAGCGGGGGAAGAGACCCAGTACTTC. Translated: CSPRLAGEETQYF.

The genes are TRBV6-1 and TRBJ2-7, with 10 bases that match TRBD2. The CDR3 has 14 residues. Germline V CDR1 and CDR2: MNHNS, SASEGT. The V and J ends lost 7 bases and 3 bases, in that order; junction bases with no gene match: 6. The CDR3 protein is CASTPGTSVYEQYF. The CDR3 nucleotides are TGTGCCAGCACACCCGGGACTAGCGTCTACGAGCAGTACTTC.

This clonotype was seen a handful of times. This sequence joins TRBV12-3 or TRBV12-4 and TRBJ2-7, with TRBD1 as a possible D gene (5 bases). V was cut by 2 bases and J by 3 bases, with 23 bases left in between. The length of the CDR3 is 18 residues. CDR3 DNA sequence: TGTGCCAGCAGTTTATGGGCAGGGCCCTTGGGTAGGCGCTACGAGCAGTACTTC. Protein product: CASSLWAGPLGRRYEQYF.

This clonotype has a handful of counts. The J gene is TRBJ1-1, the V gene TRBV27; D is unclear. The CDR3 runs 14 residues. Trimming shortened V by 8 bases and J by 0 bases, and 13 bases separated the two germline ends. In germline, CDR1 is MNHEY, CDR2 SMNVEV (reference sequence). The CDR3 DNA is TGTGCCAGCCGAGCCGGGCCCCTGAACACTGAAGCTTTCTTT. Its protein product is CASRAGPLNTEAFF.

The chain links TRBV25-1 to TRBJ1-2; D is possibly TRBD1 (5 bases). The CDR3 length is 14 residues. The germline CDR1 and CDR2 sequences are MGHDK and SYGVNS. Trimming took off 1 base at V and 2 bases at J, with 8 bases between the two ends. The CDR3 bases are TGTGCCAGCAGTGAATTGGCAGGGAACTATGGCTACACCTTC. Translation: CASSELAGNYGYTF.

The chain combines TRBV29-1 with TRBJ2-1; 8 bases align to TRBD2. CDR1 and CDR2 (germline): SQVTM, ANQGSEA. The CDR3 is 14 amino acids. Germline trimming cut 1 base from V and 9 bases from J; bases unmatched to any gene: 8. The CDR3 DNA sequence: TGCAGCGTTGAAGGTAGGGGACTAGTAGCTGAGCAGTTCTTC. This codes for CSVEGRGLVAEQFF.

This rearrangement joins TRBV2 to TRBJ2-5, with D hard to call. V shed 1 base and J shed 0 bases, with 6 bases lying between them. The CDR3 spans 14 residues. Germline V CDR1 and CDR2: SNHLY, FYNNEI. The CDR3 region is CASSEGAYQETQYF. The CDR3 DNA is TGTGCCAGCAGTGAAGGGGCCTACCAAGAGACCCAGTACTTC.

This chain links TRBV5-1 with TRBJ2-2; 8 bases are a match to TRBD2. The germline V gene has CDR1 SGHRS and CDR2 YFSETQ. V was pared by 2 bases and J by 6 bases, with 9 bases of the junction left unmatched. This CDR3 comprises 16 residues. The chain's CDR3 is CASSFAGTSVPGELFF. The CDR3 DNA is TGCGCCAGCAGCTTCGCCGGGACTAGTGTCCCCGGGGAGCTGTTTTTT.

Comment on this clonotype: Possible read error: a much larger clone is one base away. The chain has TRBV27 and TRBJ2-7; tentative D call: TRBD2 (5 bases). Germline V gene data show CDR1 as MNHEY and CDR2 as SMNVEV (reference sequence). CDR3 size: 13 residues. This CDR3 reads CVSRTAGTYEQYF. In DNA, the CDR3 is TGTGTCAGCAGGACGGCCGGGACCTACGAGCAGTACTTC.

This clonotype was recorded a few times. The CDR3, as DNA: TGCAGTGGGCGACTAGCGGGAGTCGGCCCCTACGAGCAGTACTTC. Protein sequence: CSGRLAGVGPYEQYF. The chain carries TRBV20-1 and TRBJ2-7; TRBD2 matches 12 bases. From germline, CDR1 is DFQATT and CDR2 SNEGSKA (reference sequence). V was pared by 7 bases and J by 2 bases, with 9 bases of the junction left unmatched. The CDR3 runs 15 residues.

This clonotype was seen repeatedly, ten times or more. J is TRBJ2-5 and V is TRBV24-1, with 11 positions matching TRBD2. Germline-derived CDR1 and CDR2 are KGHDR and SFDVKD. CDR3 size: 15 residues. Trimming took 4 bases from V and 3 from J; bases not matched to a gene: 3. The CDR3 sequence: CATSDQTSGKETQYF. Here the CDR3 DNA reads TGTGCCACCAGTGACCAGACTAGCGGGAAAGAGACCCAGTACTTC.

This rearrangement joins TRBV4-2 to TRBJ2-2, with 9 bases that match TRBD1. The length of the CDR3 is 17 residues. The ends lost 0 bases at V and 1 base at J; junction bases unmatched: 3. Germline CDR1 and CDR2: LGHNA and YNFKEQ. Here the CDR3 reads CASSQDWGQGNTGELFF. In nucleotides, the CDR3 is TGTGCCAGCAGCCAAGATTGGGGACAGGGGAACACCGGGGAGCTGTTTTTT.

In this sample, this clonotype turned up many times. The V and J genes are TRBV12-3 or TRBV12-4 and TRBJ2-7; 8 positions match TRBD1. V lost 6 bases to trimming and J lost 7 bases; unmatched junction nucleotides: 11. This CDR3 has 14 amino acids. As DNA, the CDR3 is TGTGCCAGCAGACCGACAGGGGCCTCCGGGGAGCAGTACTTC. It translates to CASRPTGASGEQYF.

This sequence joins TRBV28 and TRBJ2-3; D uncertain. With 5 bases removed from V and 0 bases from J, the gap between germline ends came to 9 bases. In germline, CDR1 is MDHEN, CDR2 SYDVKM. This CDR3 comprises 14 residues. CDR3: CASSLPWSTDTQYF. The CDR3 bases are TGTGCCAGCAGTCTCCCCTGGAGCACAGATACGCAGTATTTT.